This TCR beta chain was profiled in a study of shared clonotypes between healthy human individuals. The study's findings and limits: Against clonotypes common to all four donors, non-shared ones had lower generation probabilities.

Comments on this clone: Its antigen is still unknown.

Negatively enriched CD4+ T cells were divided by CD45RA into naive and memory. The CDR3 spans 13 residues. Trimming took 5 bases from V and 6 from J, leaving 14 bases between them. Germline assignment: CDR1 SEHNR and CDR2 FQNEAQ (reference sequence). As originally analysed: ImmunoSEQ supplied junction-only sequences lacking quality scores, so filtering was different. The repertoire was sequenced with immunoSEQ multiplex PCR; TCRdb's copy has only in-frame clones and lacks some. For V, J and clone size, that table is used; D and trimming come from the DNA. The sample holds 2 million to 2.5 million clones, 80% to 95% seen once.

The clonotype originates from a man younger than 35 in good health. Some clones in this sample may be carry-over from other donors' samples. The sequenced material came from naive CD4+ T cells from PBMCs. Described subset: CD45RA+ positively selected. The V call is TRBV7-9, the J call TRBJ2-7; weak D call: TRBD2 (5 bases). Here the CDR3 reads CASSPQSGIEQYF. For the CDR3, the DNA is TGTGCCAGCAGCCCTCAGTCGGGGATCGAGCAGTACTTC. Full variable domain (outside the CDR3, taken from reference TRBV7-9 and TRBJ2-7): DTGVSQNPRHKITKRGQNVTFRCDPISEHNRLYWYRQTLGQGPEFLTYFQNEAQLEKSRLLSDRFSAERPKGSFSTLEIQRTEQGDSAMYLCASSPQSGIEQYFGPGTRLTVT.